This T cell receptor (beta chain) was sequenced during a study of cytomegalovirus exposure and HLA in healthy donors (dated by TCRdb to about 2017). The study in broad terms: According to an earlier analysis of 587 of the donors, 150 million to 200 million T cells yielded 117 million unique TCR beta sequences and roughly 280 Gb of sequence data. An early release that covered several hundred HLA-typed donors contained 300 to 350 gigabases of sequencing data and about 93 million unique TCR sequences. Of the roughly 400 genotyped donors, 80% to 90% were placed in the genetic ancestry cluster associated with self-reported Caucasian donors. The study aimed to test whether cataloging public T cell receptors could reveal signatures of past pathogen exposure. The study used immunosequencing to profile the T cell repertoires of several hundred subjects and linked those repertoires to cytomegalovirus serostatus. Along with the approximately 700-subject first cohort, a separate validation cohort of over a hundred different subjects was used. To predict cytomegalovirus infection status, the study brought together high-throughput TCR immunosequencing, statistical association of individual TCRs with disease status, and machine learning. A later analysis re-analyzed previously published TCR beta repertoires from about 730 donors and added high-resolution HLA genotyping to study TCR occurrence patterns. Rather than using new phenotypic data, the later analysis identified candidate immune exposures from TCR beta sequences and from how often those sequences occurred across donors. In an earlier analysis of roughly 540 of the donors, high-throughput TCR beta sequencing was used to judge whether each TCR beta V gene segment behaved as functional or pseudogenic. Donor age, sex, ethnicity and CMV serostatus were collected together with the repertoire data. A later genetic analysis took genome-wide SNP genotypes for about three fifths of the 666 donors and used that subset as a discovery cohort. Every repertoire in the discovery cohort had been generated on one and the same sequencing platform. HLA typing covered class I and class II loci at four-digit resolution. The number of typed donors differed by locus: about 620-640 for A, B, C, DRB1 and DQB1; 500 to 550 for DQA1; fewer than 610 for DPA1; and 450 to 480 for DPB1. Five DR-DQ haplotypes were treated as single units for association and clustering because of strong linkage in the cohort. Across approximately 420 genotyped donors of the cohort, an average of roughly 230,000 unique TCR beta nucleotide sequences per donor were sequenced, and roughly 18% of those sequences were non-productive. Overall study results and their limits: A cluster of highly shared sequence variants was judged likely to be a technical artifact of the sequencing pipeline. According to the authors, the approach could potentially be generalized to other disease states and immunological phenotypes. Because the 87-base-pair reads could not distinguish some IMGT-functional V segments, including TRBV6-2 and TRBV6-3, those segments were excluded. Because HLA typing was missing for some donors at each locus, association tests included only the typed subset. A later analysis found that HLA-associated TCR beta chains were more clonally expanded and had lower generation probabilities than equally common non-associated chains. A later genetic analysis associated a missense DCLRE1C variant with V-gene and J-gene trimming of TCR beta chains, and an independent cohort replicated the association. A total of 164 TCR beta chains were listed by the study as associated with cytomegalovirus. Roughly uniform sequencing depth across donors was assumed in presence/absence analyses, although this assumption may not hold. About 15 rarely observed V segments, including chromosome 9 orphons, were excluded from the earlier analysis of some 590 of the donors because counts were too low. When HLA alleles, especially DR and DQ, strongly co-occurred, attributing TCR associations to individual alleles was difficult. A later analysis reported that several top co-occurrence clusters appeared linked to parvovirus B19, influenza, CMV and Epstein-Barr virus. CMV serostatus was the only immune exposure information available for the cohort. In vitro tests confirmed that a few of the cytomegalovirus-associated TCR beta chains recognize cytomegalovirus antigens. Most TCR sequences were seen in very few donors, while some public TCRs were found in many individuals. In a later analysis, around 17,000 TCR beta sequences were associated with specific HLA alleles at a false discovery rate of 0.05. In a later analysis, most CMV-associated TCR beta chains were found to appear HLA-restricted, with HLA associations seemingly driven largely by CMV exposure. This cohort had only TCR beta chains sequenced, and the lack of alpha or paired-chain data limited which features could be detected. Cytomegalovirus status was reported to be diagnosed by the classifier with high specificity and sensitivity in both the original and validation cohorts. A later analysis found that TCR association rates varied across HLA loci, with DRB1 alleles showing the most associated TCRs and HLA-C alleles the fewest. Linkage disequilibrium might explain the correlated functional status among segregating V segments, but an unknown experimental factor could not be ruled out. In a later genetic analysis, fewer N-insertions in productive TCRs were reported among donors in an Asian-associated ancestry cluster than the approximately 710-donor mean. In an earlier analysis of several hundred of the donors, most TCR beta V segments were observed in productive rearrangements about 87% or about 30% of the time, broadly matching IMGT annotations. A further reported finding was that TCR beta sequences accurately predicted the HLA-A and HLA-B alleles for most subjects in the first cohort.

Libraries were constructed by the immunoSEQ multiplex PCR assay. For the multiplex PCR, a mixture combining 60 forward primers for TCR Vbeta segments and 13 reverse primers for TCR Jbeta segments was used. A multiplex PCR assay on genomic DNA amplified the CDR3 region of rearranged TCR beta genes. On the Illumina HiSeq System, the amplified TCR beta libraries were sequenced as 87-base-pair reads. In the authors' own workflow: A later analysis tallied roughly 80 million unique TCR beta chains across the 666 repertoires, and about 12 million of those chains were shared by two or more donors. A nearest-neighbor algorithm error-corrected the raw reads and collapsed the reads into unique sequences, merging closely related sequences to remove PCR and sequencing errors. To assign V, D and J gene segments, CDR3 sequences were aligned to IMGT reference sequences. For a sequence to be retained, a match of at least six nucleotides to both a V gene segment and a J gene segment was required. Rearrangements were called productive when the CDR3 lacked stop codons and stayed in frame with V and J; all others were non-productive. Following IMGT convention, CDR3 was defined as the stretch from the second conserved V-encoded cysteine to the conserved J-encoded phenylalanine. In an earlier analysis of around 540 of the donors, sequences lacking an unambiguous match to a single V gene segment were excluded. An earlier analysis of just under 600 of the donors called V segments functional above 56.7% productive rearrangements and segregating when the between-donor standard deviation exceeded 5%. A statistical classification framework was built for diagnosing cytomegalovirus status from the catalog of TCR beta chain sequences. In a later analysis, V and J genes were assigned by comparing TCR nucleotide sequences against IMGT/GENE-DB human TR gene sequences. Using the TCRdist pipeline, a later analysis assigned CDR3 sequences along with most-parsimonious VDJ recombination scenarios. In a later analysis, each TCR beta chain was defined by its CDR3 amino acid sequence together with its V-gene family, and reads without a unique V-gene family were excluded. In a later analysis, 450 to 600 highly shared, low-generation-probability nucleotide sequences were removed to address suspected cross-contamination and a sequencing artifact. A later analysis calculated a clonal expansion index for each public chain from normalized within-repertoire ranks of inferred template counts. In a later analysis, generation probabilities were computed using a VDJ recombination model fitted to out-of-frame rearrangements, and the results were checked against IGoR. In a later analysis, hypergeometric tests were used to score TCR-TCR, TCR-HLA and TCR-CMV co-occurrence, with a repertoire-size bias correction applied to TCR pairs. False discovery rates were estimated in a later analysis by permuting HLA or CMV assignments 20 times. In a later analysis, co-occurring TCRs were grouped using DBSCAN, with TCRdist sequence similarity added in when clustering inside HLA-allele-positive subsets. Repertoires with fewer than 30,000 or more than 120,000 public chains, plus five repertoires with anomalous nucleotide sharing, were excluded from co-occurrence clustering. Here the immuneACCESS table is served through TCRdb, limited to in-frame sequences with V and J called. Missing clones are a known gap in these copies; in checked studies unresolved V genes cover under half, and the rest lacks a known reason. V and J calls and clone size are as listed in that table; D and trimming were resolved from the DNA. In this sample the table shows 90,000 to 130,000 clones, around three quarters of which occur a single time. About 2.7% of the sample rests with the top ten.

This clone showed up just once. Its target antigen remains unknown. One base away there is no much larger clone; base qualities are not given. In total, approximately 610 healthy bone marrow donors made up the cohort. All cohort members were sampled while nominally healthy, although unrecorded immune exposures were likely present. The donor tested CMV seropositive and was one of the 289 seropositive cohort members. A peripheral blood sample was collected from each donor, and TCR beta sequencing was performed on peripheral blood mononuclear cells. Genomic DNA was extracted from the blood cell samples with the Qiagen DNeasy Blood Extraction Kit. The germline V gene (reference sequence) yields GTSNPN for CDR1 and SVGIG for CDR2. From cysteine to phenylalanine, the CDR3 is 14 amino acids long. Left in the record is the CDR3 DNA by itself, 42 bases read in frame from the first base. V and J are truncated by 5 bases and 1 base respectively, leaving an intervening sequence of 14 bases.

What was sequenced was PBMCs. The sequence is built from TRBV30 and TRBJ1-1; TRBD1 could be the D gene, as 5 bases match. The receptor was isolated from a woman between 18 and 29 years old in good health and CMV-seropositive. Here the CDR3 is given as CAWDAGRRNTEAFF. At the DNA level, the sequence is TGTGCCTGGGATGCGGGACGGAGGAACACTGAAGCTTTCTTT.